The 31 T cell receptor beta chains reported below all come from one sample, sequenced in a study of shared clonotypes between healthy human individuals. Produced via immunoSEQ multiplex PCR; TCRdb's table is partial and in-frame only. Among about 800,000 clones listed, about 96% were seen once. Naive-designated CD8 cells lacked CD45RO, were positively enriched for CCR7, and omitted terminally differentiated effector memory CD45RA+ cells. The specimen sequenced was naive CD8+ T cells sorted from blood. The receptors originated from a man under 40 in good health.

The chain carries TRBV30 and TRBJ2-1; a weak D match, TRBD2 (6 bases). CDR1 is GTSNPN and CDR2 is SVGIG in the germline V gene (reference sequence). The V end was cut by 5 bases, the J end by 7 bases, with 24 bases between. This CDR3 has 16 residues. The CDR3 sequence is CAWGEADWRGMNEQFF. Here the CDR3 DNA reads TGTGCCTGGGGGGAGGCAGACTGGCGTGGAATGAATGAGCAGTTCTTC.

This rearrangement joins TRBV30 to TRBJ1-1; D possibly corresponds to TRBD1 (6 bases). Deletions cut 2 bases from V and 7 bases from J, with 14 bases between. Germline loops: CDR1 GTSNPN, CDR2 SVGIG (reference sequence). The CDR3 sequence is 13 residues long. This CDR3 is CAWSTGGFGEAFF. The CDR3 DNA follows: TGTGCCTGGAGTACTGGGGGCTTTGGTGAAGCTTTCTTT.

The rearrangement uses TRBV7-9 and TRBJ1-4; D gene uncertain. The CDR3 has 14 residues. V was pared by 5 bases and J by 0 bases, with 7 bases between. From germline, CDR1 is SEHNR and CDR2 FQNEAQ (reference sequence). The CDR3 region has the DNA TGTGCCAGCAGCCCAAGTACAACTAATGAAAAACTGTTTTTT. Its translation is CASSPSTTNEKLFF.

This chain connects TRBV9 to TRBJ2-3; D not certain. Deletions cut 2 bases from V and 2 bases from J, with 15 bases between. Germline V CDR1 and CDR2: SGDLS, YYNGEE. This CDR3 region has 16 residues. The CDR3 coding sequence is TGTGCCAGCAGCGTCGGTCTATGGGGTTACACAGATACGCAGTATTTT. Translation gives CASSVGLWGYTDTQYF. Complete variable domain (other parts from reference TRBV9 and TRBJ2-3): DSGVTQTPKHLITATGQRVTLRCSPRSGDLSVYWYQQSLDQGLQFLIQYYNGEERAKGNILERFSAQQFPDLHSELNLSSLELGDSALYFCASSVGLWGYTDTQYFGPGTRLTVL.

This clone appeared a single time. This chain connects TRBV18 to TRBJ2-3; TRBD2 matches 7 bases. Germline trimming cut 2 bases from V and 3 bases from J; bases unmatched to any gene: 11. This CDR3 contains 17 residues. Germline lookup yields CDR1 KGHSH and CDR2 LQKENI. The chain's CDR3 is CASSPGGRETLTDTQYF. The DNA for the CDR3 is TGTGCCAGCTCACCAGGAGGGCGGGAGACGTTGACAGATACGCAGTATTTT.

The genes are TRBV27 and TRBJ1-2; D unclear. The CDR3 loop spans 15 amino acids. Per germline, CDR1 MNHEY and CDR2 SMNVEV (reference sequence). The V end was cut by 5 bases, the J end by 1 base, with 14 bases between. Here the CDR3 reads CASSPFGGFNYGYTF. CDR3 coding DNA: TGTGCCAGCAGTCCTTTCGGAGGGTTTAACTATGGCTACACCTTC.

This clone appeared once. V usage is TRBV2 and J usage is TRBJ2-2, with 11 bases lining up with TRBD2. Germline trimming cut 6 bases from V and 0 bases from J; bases unmatched to any gene: 9. From germline, CDR1 is SNHLY and CDR2 FYNNEI. The CDR3 is 18 amino acids. The CDR3 region has the DNA TGTGCCAGCAGAGGCAGTAGCGGGAGGGCCTCGAACACCGGGGAGCTGTTTTTT. Translated, it gives CASRGSSGRASNTGELFF.

J is TRBJ2-7 and V is TRBV7-9; 9 bases fit TRBD1. V gave up 11 bases and J gave up 6 bases; unmatched junction bases: 8. The CDR3 is made up of 12 amino acids. Germline V gene data show CDR1 as SEHNR and CDR2 as FQNEAQ (reference sequence). The DNA of the CDR3 is TGTGCCGCCCCGGGACAGGGAAGCGAGCAGTACTTC. The encoded protein is CAAPGQGSEQYF.

The rearrangement joins TRBV13 to TRBJ2-1, with TRBD2 matching over 9 bases. V gave up 0 bases and J gave up 2 bases; unmatched junction bases: 2. The CDR3 is 16 residues long. Germline loops: CDR1 PRHDT, CDR2 FYEKMQ (reference sequence). CDR3: CASSLGPSGTYNEQFF. The CDR3 nucleotides read TGTGCCAGCAGCTTAGGTCCTAGCGGGACCTACAATGAGCAGTTCTTC.

The chain recombines TRBV27 with TRBJ2-7; TRBD2 aligns across 8 bases. The CDR3 extends over 13 amino acids. CDR1 and CDR2 (germline): MNHEY, SMNVEV (reference sequence). The trim removed 3 bases at V and 3 bases at J, leaving 1 base unmatched. Here the CDR3 reads CASSFSGIYEQYF. The CDR3 nucleotides are TGTGCCAGCAGTTTTAGCGGGATCTACGAGCAGTACTTC.

The chain recombines TRBV28 with TRBJ1-4; D remains ambiguous. Germline assignment: CDR1 MDHEN and CDR2 SYDVKM. Trimming pared 4 bases from V and 1 base from J, leaving 19 bases between. This CDR3 has 18 amino acids. CDR3 sequence: CASSYTPKGPRTNEKLFF. The DNA for the CDR3 is TGTGCCAGCAGTTATACCCCAAAGGGTCCGAGAACTAATGAAAAACTGTTTTTT.

The CDR3 here is CASSPETRTDSNQPQHF. DNA for the CDR3: TGTGCCAGCAGCCCGGAAACTCGGACAGATAGCAATCAGCCCCAGCATTTT. V gene TRBV28 combines with J gene TRBJ1-5, with D perhaps matching TRBD1 (6 bases). The ends were cut back, 6 bases at V and 0 bases at J, with 18 bases in the middle. This CDR3 is 17 amino acids long. From germline, CDR1 is MDHEN and CDR2 SYDVKM.

A single count supports this clone. V is TRBV5-5 and J is TRBJ2-1, with 8 bases fitting TRBD1. The CDR3 runs to 15 residues. The ends lost 7 bases at V and 0 bases at J; junction bases unmatched: 6. The V gene's germline CDR1 is SGHKS and CDR2 YYEKEE (reference sequence). In nucleotides, the CDR3 is TGTGCCAGCTCCCGGGACAGGAGCTCCTACAATGAGCAGTTCTTC. Translating gives CASSRDRSSYNEQFF.

The rearrangement uses TRBV7-9 and TRBJ2-7; TRBD1 matches at 9 bases. V was pared by 5 bases and J by 2 bases, with 10 bases of the junction left unmatched. Germline CDR1 and CDR2: SEHNR and FQNEAQ (reference sequence). The CDR3 length is 16 residues. The CDR3 protein is CASSLPTGTGTYEQYF. The CDR3 region has the DNA TGTGCCAGCAGCCTCCCGACCGGGACAGGGACCTACGAGCAGTACTTC. The entire variable domain, with the rest obtained from reference TRBV7-9 and TRBJ2-7, is as follows: DTGVSQNPRHKITKRGQNVTFRCDPISEHNRLYWYRQTLGQGPEFLTYFQNEAQLEKSRLLSDRFSAERPKGSFSTLEIQRTEQGDSAMYLCASSLPTGTGTYEQYFGPGTRLTVT.

The V gene is TRBV4-3, the J gene TRBJ2-7; 8 positions agree with TRBD1. Germline-derived CDR1 and CDR2 are LGHNA and YSLEER. The CDR3 is made up of 12 amino acids. The ends lost 4 bases at V and 6 bases at J; junction bases unmatched: 2. The CDR3 DNA reads as TGCGCCAGCAGCCCAACAGGGGGCGAGCAGTACTTC. Amino acid sequence: CASSPTGGEQYF.

The rearrangement uses TRBV6-1 and TRBJ1-5; D is undetermined. Germline lookup yields CDR1 MNHNS and CDR2 SASEGT. The CDR3 is made up of 12 amino acids. The ends were cut back, 4 bases at V and 14 bases at J, with 15 bases in the middle. The CDR3 loop reads CASSAPAGREHF. CDR3 nucleotides: TGTGCCAGCAGTGCCCCCGCCGGCCGCGAGCATTTT.

The chain joins TRBV5-6 to TRBJ2-5, with 13 bases that match TRBD2. J was trimmed by 5 bases and V by 1 base; bases with no gene match: 11. The germline V gene encodes CDR1 SGHDT and CDR2 YYEEEE. CDR3 length: 18 residues. The CDR3 coding sequence is TGTGCCAGCAGCTTGACGCGTCGACTAGCGGGAGGAAGGGAGACCCAGTACTTC. Translated: CASSLTRRLAGGRETQYF.

CDR3 protein: CSAGGSTEAFF. For the CDR3, the DNA is TGCAGTGCTGGGGGGAGCACTGAAGCTTTCTTT. The rearrangement joins TRBV20-1 to TRBJ1-1; TRBD1 is a possible D gene (5 bases). V was pared by 5 bases and J by 4 bases, with 8 bases between. The V gene's germline CDR1 is DFQATT and CDR2 SNEGSKA (reference sequence). There are 11 residues in the CDR3.

Notes on this clone: Other nucleotide sequences from this sample produce the same CDR3. This chain connects TRBV25-1 to TRBJ2-3; TRBD2 matches 7 bases. The length of the CDR3 is 13 residues. The germline V gene encodes CDR1 MGHDK and CDR2 SYGVNS. Unmatched junction bases numbered 3, after V lost 8 bases and J lost 1 base. This CDR3 is CASSAGGTDTQYF. The CDR3 region has the DNA TGTGCCAGCTCGGCGGGAGGCACAGATACGCAGTATTTT.

The genes are TRBV7-9 and TRBJ2-7; 11 nucleotides align to TRBD2. The CDR3 is 15 residues long. Losses at the gene ends were 5 bases for V and 3 bases for J; bases not matched to a gene: 6. CDR1 and CDR2 (germline): SEHNR, FQNEAQ (reference sequence). CDR3 nucleotides: TGTGCCAGCAGCCCTAGGACTAGCGGGCACTACGAGCAGTACTTC. Translated, it gives CASSPRTSGHYEQYF.

The chain recombines TRBV7-9 with TRBJ2-7; TRBD1 agrees at 7 bases. There are 14 residues in the CDR3. The germline V gene has CDR1 SEHNR and CDR2 FQNEAQ (reference sequence). Trimming at V came to 1 base and at J to 3 bases, leaving 3 bases not matched to a gene. This CDR3 reads CASSLGDSYYEQYF. CDR3 in DNA: TGTGCCAGCAGCTTAGGGGACAGCTACTACGAGCAGTACTTC.

Here the CDR3 DNA reads TGTGCCACCGGGGGGGACACCCGCTACGAGCAGTACTTC. Its translation: CATGGDTRYEQYF. V gene TRBV6-6 combines with J gene TRBJ2-7, with TRBD2 matching 8 bases. The CDR3 is made up of 13 amino acids. With 10 bases clipped from V and 3 bases from J, the junction kept 8 bases outside the gene matches. Germline CDR1 is MNHNY and CDR2 is SVGAGI (reference sequence).

V usage is TRBV30 and J usage is TRBJ2-7; D is unclear. This CDR3 has 12 residues. V was shortened by 6 bases and J by 6 bases, with 15 bases between the two germline ends. Germline values: CDR1 GTSNPN, CDR2 SVGIG (reference sequence). The CDR3 protein is CACYNPMGEQYF. CDR3 nucleotides: TGTGCCTGCTATAACCCAATGGGCGAGCAGTACTTC.

The genes are TRBV5-3 and TRBJ2-7, with a possible D match to TRBD1 (6 bases). TRBV5-3 is filed as an ORF, its function uncertain. Trimming cost V 5 bases and J 2 bases, with 11 bases left between them. The CDR3 sequence is 13 residues long. The CDR3 spells CARRRQEPYEQYF. The CDR3 DNA reads TGTGCCAGAAGAAGACAGGAACCCTACGAGCAGTACTTC.

The chain couples TRBV29-1 to TRBJ2-1, with unresolved D. Trimming removed 4 bases from V and 0 bases from J, with 4 bases in between. The CDR3 runs 12 residues. The germline V gene has CDR1 SQVTM and CDR2 ANQGSEA. CDR3 bases: TGCAGCGTTGTTGGCTCCTACAATGAGCAGTTCTTC. This codes for CSVVGSYNEQFF.

The chain joins TRBV23-1 to TRBJ2-7, with D possibly being TRBD1 (6 bases). TRBV23-1 is filed as an ORF, its function uncertain. Trimming removed 7 bases from V and 11 bases from J, with 15 bases in between. The CDR3 spans 11 residues. CDR3 region: CASKHRACEYF. The CDR3 DNA is TGCGCCAGCAAACACAGGGCCTGTGAGTACTTC.

This chain uses TRBV29-1 with TRBJ2-7; D tentatively fits TRBD1 or TRBD2 (5 bases each). V was cut by 4 bases and J by 7 bases, with 14 bases left in between. Germline loops: CDR1 SQVTM, CDR2 ANQGSEA. The CDR3 extends over 12 amino acids. In nucleotides, the CDR3 is TGCAGCGTTGTGAAGGTGGGGGTTGAGCAGTACTTC. Protein product: CSVVKVGVEQYF.

This clone has just one count. This chain links TRBV28 with TRBJ2-7; D might be TRBD2 (7 bases). Per germline, CDR1 MDHEN and CDR2 SYDVKM. The CDR3 totals 16 residues. Trimming pared 6 bases from V and 3 bases from J, leaving 21 bases between. The CDR3 nucleotides are TGTGCCAGCAGCCTCGACATGGGGGGGGCCAACTACGAGCAGTACTTC. Translation gives CASSLDMGGANYEQYF. The full variable domain, in which reference TRBV28 and TRBJ2-7 provide the parts outside the CDR3, is DVKVTQSSRYLVKRTGEKVFLECVQDMDHENMFWYRQDPGLGLRLIYFSYDVKMKEKGDIPEGYSVSREKKERFSLILESASTNQTSMYLCASSLDMGGANYEQYFGPGTRLTVT.

The chain uses TRBV9 and TRBJ2-3, with 7 bases lining up with TRBD2. The CDR3 covers 17 residues. V lost 3 bases, J lost 8 bases, and 18 bases stayed unmatched. Germline CDR1 is SGDLS and CDR2 is YYNGEE. The CDR3 DNA reads as TGTGCCAGCAGCGCCCCCGGGACTATGGTTTCTTCTGGTACGCAGTATTTT. It specifies CASSAPGTMVSSGTQYF.

The gene calls are TRBV27 and TRBJ2-1; D is uncertain. From germline, CDR1 is MNHEY and CDR2 SMNVEV (reference sequence). V lost 2 bases and J 9 bases, leaving 14 bases between the germline ends. The CDR3 totals 14 residues. CDR3 DNA sequence: TGTGCCAGCAGTTTAACGGCTGCAAGCTCTGAGCAGTTCTTC. It translates to CASSLTAASSEQFF.

CDR3 bases: TGTGCCAGCAGTTTAGGGGGACAGGGGGTACGGGGCTACACCTTC. Protein sequence: CASSLGGQGVRGYTF. The chain couples TRBV27 to TRBJ1-2, with TRBD1 matching over 11 bases. Germline V gene sequence: CDR1 MNHEY, CDR2 SMNVEV (reference sequence). The CDR3 has 15 residues. The ends lost 2 bases at V and 8 bases at J; junction bases unmatched: 7.